These T cell receptor beta chains were read from a single sample in a study of blood T cell repertoires in COVID-19. Some clones are missing from TCRdb's copy, which holds only in-frame ones; the method was immunoSEQ multiplex PCR. The sample has hundreds of thousands of clones, approximately 90% seen once. Material: PBMCs or T cells enriched from blood (not recorded which). Every receptor here comes from a woman aged 55-70 years in a cohort exposed to, infected with or recovered from COVID-19 (not recorded which). CDR3s include the opening cysteine and the closing phenylalanine or tryptophan. A D gene is named only where the DNA matches it firmly. Not every row has a clone size; where given, it reads once, few, many or a size class.

V gene,D gene,clone size,J gene,CDR3 protein,CDR3 DNA
TRBV7-2,TRBD2,.,TRBJ2-3,CASSLASSGSDTQYF,TGTGCCAGCAGCTTAGCGTCGAGCGGGAGTGATACGCAGTATTTT
TRBV7-3,.,.,TRBJ2-2,CASSFYSNTGELFF,TGTGCCAGCAGCTTCTACTCGAACACCGGGGAGCTGTTTTTT
TRBV9,.,.,TRBJ1-3,CASSDSGQPGNTIYF,TGTGCCAGCAGCGACTCAGGGCAACCTGGAAACACCATATATTTT
TRBV30,TRBD2,.,TRBJ2-2,CAWTEVGRAGELFF,TGTGCCTGGACGGAGGTGGGGAGGGCCGGGGAGCTGTTTTTT
TRBV7-9,TRBD1,.,TRBJ1-2,CASSFGDRGSGYTF,TGTGCCAGCAGCTTCGGGGACAGGGGGAGTGGCTACACCTTC
TRBV28,.,.,TRBJ1-4,CASGGEKLFF,TGTGCCAGCGGGGGGGAAAAACTGTTTTTT
TRBV3-1/TRBV3-2,TRBD2,.,TRBJ2-3,CASSPSGGTDTQYF,TGTGCCAGCAGCCCTAGCGGGGGCACAGATACGCAGTATTTT
TRBV18,TRBD1,.,TRBJ2-1,CASPRPGQANNEQFF,TGTGCCAGCCCACGACCGGGACAGGCAAACAATGAGCAGTTCTTC
TRBV19,TRBD2,once,TRBJ2-1,CASSILGLGPYNEQFF,TGTGCCAGTAGTATTTTGGGACTAGGTCCTTACAATGAGCAGTTCTTC
TRBV27,TRBD1,.,TRBJ1-2,CASSPSTGEATYGYTF,TGTGCCAGCAGTCCCTCCACAGGGGAGGCTACCTATGGCTACACCTTC
TRBV20-1,.,.,TRBJ2-3,CSASQAASSTDTQYF,TGCAGTGCTAGTCAAGCGGCCTCTAGCACAGATACGCAGTATTTT
TRBV5-1,TRBD2,.,TRBJ2-7,CASSYGTSGSLYEQYF,TGCGCCAGCAGCTACGGGACTAGCGGGTCCCTCTACGAGCAGTACTTC
TRBV4-1,.,.,TRBJ1-1,CASSPSMTGNTEAFF,TGCGCCAGCAGCCCATCCATGACAGGGAACACTGAAGCTTTCTTT
TRBV3-1/TRBV3-2,TRBD2,.,TRBJ2-3,CASSERGGLRTSELPRTTDTQYF,TGTGCCAGCAGCGAAAGGGGTGGGCTCAGGACTAGCGAGTTACCGAGGACCACAGATACGCAGTATTTT
TRBV28,.,.,TRBJ1-5,CASSFPPPGSQPQHF,TGTGCCAGCAGTTTCCCCCCGCCGGGTAGTCAGCCCCAGCATTTT
TRBV18,.,.,TRBJ2-6,CASSPRSGANVLTF,TGTGCCAGCTCACCCCGCTCTGGGGCCAACGTCCTGACTTTC
TRBV2,TRBD1,.,TRBJ1-6,CASRRDQGDNSPLHF,TGTGCCAGCAGAAGAGACCAGGGGGATAATTCACCCCTCCACTTT
TRBV11-2,.,many,TRBJ2-1,CASSLLRTNNEQFF,TGTGCCAGCAGCTTATTAAGGACTAACAATGAGCAGTTCTTC
TRBV6-5,.,.,TRBJ1-2,CASRYSEELFYGYTF,TGTGCCAGCAGATACTCGGAGGAACTCTTCTATGGCTACACCTTC
TRBV19,TRBD1,.,TRBJ1-1,CASSPLQGANTEAFF,TGTGCCAGTAGCCCGCTACAGGGGGCGAACACTGAAGCTTTCTTT
TRBV7-3,.,.,TRBJ2-2,CASSQTRDTGELFF,TGTGCCAGCAGCCAAACCAGGGACACCGGGGAGCTGTTTTTT
TRBV19,.,.,TRBJ2-2,CASRPIDFTGELFF,TGTGCCAGTAGGCCAATAGACTTCACCGGGGAGCTGTTTTTT